The rows below give T cell receptor beta chains drawn from one sample of a study of blood T cell repertoires in COVID-19. TCRdb keeps only in-frame clones here, not all; method: immunoSEQ multiplex PCR. The table records about 130,000 clones, about 85% of them present only once. The material sequenced was peripheral blood. The receptor source for this set is a woman in her 70s with COVID-19, enrolled during active disease. Both conserved end residues are part of each CDR3. A D gene is named only where the DNA matches it firmly. Clone size, where shown, is once, few, many, or a class for clones that have expanded.

DNA | CDR3 | size | J | D | V | length
TGTGCCAGCGGGCCTCCGAACACCGGGGAGCTGTTTTTT | CASGPPNTGELFF | once | TRBJ2-2 | . | TRBV18 | 13
TGTGCCAGCAGCCAAGACGCGACAGGGGCATCTGGAAACACCATATATTTT | CASSQDATGASGNTIYF | few | TRBJ1-3 | TRBD1 | TRBV4-2 | 17
TGTGCCAGCAGTCCGAGACTAGCGGGGTTCACAGATACGCAGTATTTT | CASSPRLAGFTDTQYF | . | TRBJ2-3 | TRBD2 | TRBV27 | 16
TGTGCCACCAGCACTGGACAGGGGGGCAACGAGCAGTACTTC | CATSTGQGGNEQYF | few | TRBJ2-7 | TRBD1 | TRBV15 | 14
TGTGCCTGGAGTTGGCAGGGGAATTCACCCCTCCACTTT | CAWSWQGNSPLHF | few | TRBJ1-6 | . | TRBV30 | 13
TGTGCCACTAAGGGGGTCCCCGCGACGGGAAATGAAAAACTGTTTTTT | CATKGVPATGNEKLFF | . | TRBJ1-4 | . | TRBV28 | 16
TGTGCCAGCAGCTTAGAAAGCGGGGTGGAGACCGGGGAGCTGTTTTTT | CASSLESGVETGELFF | . | TRBJ2-2 | TRBD2 | TRBV7-6 | 16
TGTGCCAGTAGTATAGGATGGGACAGGGGCACCGGGGAGCTGTTTTTT | CASSIGWDRGTGELFF | . | TRBJ2-2 | TRBD1 | TRBV19 | 16
TGTGCCAGCAGTCAGTTCGTCAATGAGCAGTTCTTC | CASSQFVNEQFF | . | TRBJ2-1 | . | TRBV5-4 | 12
TGTGCCAGCGGTGGGGGTCGGGGGGAAAAACTGTTTTTT | CASGGGRGEKLFF | . | TRBJ1-4 | . | TRBV6-6 | 13
TGCGCCAGCAGCTTGAGAGTGAACACTGAAGCTTTCTTT | CASSLRVNTEAFF | . | TRBJ1-1 | . | TRBV5-1 | 13
TGTGCCAGTAGTATCAGGGGCAGACCCTACGAGCAGTACTTC | CASSIRGRPYEQYF | . | TRBJ2-7 | . | TRBV19 | 14
TGTGCCAGCAAAACGTCTCCGGGGGTCAACTATGGCTACACCTTC | CASKTSPGVNYGYTF | . | TRBJ1-2 | . | TRBV6-5 | 15
TGTGCCAGCAGGGGGACAGGGAATTCACCCCTCCACTTT | CASRGTGNSPLHF | . | TRBJ1-6 | TRBD1 | TRBV6-5 | 13
TGTGCCAGCAGCCAAGAATATTTCGAGACCCAGTACTTC | CASSQEYFETQYF | . | TRBJ2-5 | . | TRBV14 | 13
TGTGCCTGGACTACGGGACAGGGGAACACTGAAGCTTTCTTT | CAWTTGQGNTEAFF | once | TRBJ1-1 | TRBD1 | TRBV30 | 14
TGTGCCAGCAGCGTCCAACCGGGAAACTCCTACAATGAGCAGTTCTTC | CASSVQPGNSYNEQFF | few | TRBJ2-1 | . | TRBV9 | 16
TGTGCCAGCAGCGAGGGGACTCCTAGCGGGAACCGCCCGCGGGCAGATACGCAGTATTTT | CASSEGTPSGNRPRADTQYF | . | TRBJ2-3 | TRBD2 | TRBV9 | 20
TGTGCCAGTAGTGTCCCAGGGGATAATTCACCCCTCCACTTT | CASSVPGDNSPLHF | . | TRBJ1-6 | . | TRBV19 | 14
TGCGCCAGCAGCTCCTTGGGGGGGGTCACTGAAGCTTTCTTT | CASSSLGGVTEAFF | once | TRBJ1-1 | . | TRBV5-1 | 14
TGTGCCAGCAGCTTGAGTCCAGGGAATGAAGCTTTCTTT | CASSLSPGNEAFF | . | TRBJ1-1 | . | TRBV5-6 | 13
TGTGCCAGCAGTTTTTCCAGAAACACTGAAGCTTTCTTT | CASSFSRNTEAFF | . | TRBJ1-1 | . | TRBV28 | 13
TGTGCCAGCAGCCCCCGGCCGGGGGGCCACTCTGGAAACACCATATATTTT | CASSPRPGGHSGNTIYF | . | TRBJ1-3 | . | TRBV7-9 | 17
TGTGCCAGCCACGAGGACAGACTACGCCCGAGGTTC | CASHEDRLRPRF | . | TRBJ2-7 | . | TRBV2 | 12
TGTGCCAGCAGCTTGCTTCAGGGCTACAATGAGCAGTTCTTC | CASSLLQGYNEQFF | . | TRBJ2-1 | . | TRBV5-6 | 14
TGTGCCAGCAGCCAGCAGGGGGCGAATGAAAAACTGTTTTTT | CASSQQGANEKLFF | . | TRBJ1-4 | TRBD1 | TRBV7-9 | 14
TGTGCCAGCAGCGGAACGGGACTAGCGCCCACCGGGGAGCTGTTTTTT | CASSGTGLAPTGELFF | . | TRBJ2-2 | TRBD2 | TRBV11-2 | 16
TGCGCCAGCAGCCGAGAGACCCCGACAGGGAAAAGTGGAGAGTGGGTTTACGAGCAGTACTTC | CASSRETPTGKSGEWVYEQYF | . | TRBJ2-7 | TRBD1 | TRBV4-1 | 21
TGCAGCGTTGAAGGCCCACAGGGGATTAACTATGGCTACACCTTC | CSVEGPQGINYGYTF | . | TRBJ1-2 | TRBD1 | TRBV29-1 | 15
TGTGCCAGCAGCCCCTCCCTCAGGGTATCGGGTGAAGCTTTCTTT | CASSPSLRVSGEAFF | few | TRBJ1-1 | . | TRBV11-2 | 15
TGTGCCAGCAGTTATTTCCTTTCGTGGTACTTC | CASSYFLSWYF | once | TRBJ2-7 | . | TRBV6-2/TRBV6-3 | 11
TGTGCCAGCAGTTTACTGGGGACATTCGGCAATGAAAAACTGTTTTTT | CASSLLGTFGNEKLFF | . | TRBJ1-4 | . | TRBV28 | 16
TGTGCCAGCAGTGTCGGTCCGCGGGAGACCCAGTACTTC | CASSVGPRETQYF | few | TRBJ2-5 | . | TRBV2 | 13
TGCGCCAGCAGGGCAGACTATGGCTACACCTTC | CASRADYGYTF | . | TRBJ1-2 | . | TRBV5-1 | 11
TGTGCCAGCAGCCAGGGATTAGCGGGGGCTTACAATGAGCAGTTCTTC | CASSQGLAGAYNEQFF | . | TRBJ2-1 | TRBD2 | TRBV3-1/TRBV3-2 | 16
TGTGCCAGCGCCCGTGCAGGGGGCATGGGGTACGAGCAGTACTTC | CASARAGGMGYEQYF | . | TRBJ2-7 | TRBD1 | TRBV3-1/TRBV3-2 | 15
TGTGCCAGCAGTTACGGGACAGGCCATAACTATGGCTACACCTTC | CASSYGTGHNYGYTF | few | TRBJ1-2 | TRBD1 | TRBV6-5 | 15
TGTGCCAGCAGCCAGACCCCGGGACACTCTAATTCACCCCTCCACTTT | CASSQTPGHSNSPLHF | . | TRBJ1-6 | . | TRBV3-1/TRBV3-2 | 16
TGTGCCAGCAGTGATCAGGGCAGGGGGACTGCCTACGAGCAGTACTTC | CASSDQGRGTAYEQYF | . | TRBJ2-7 | . | TRBV2 | 16
TGCGCCAGCAGCGTGGGACAGTGGGGCTACACCTTC | CASSVGQWGYTF | . | TRBJ1-2 | TRBD1 | TRBV5-1 | 12
TGCGCCAGCAGTGAGAGCCAAGAGACCCAGTACTTC | CASSESQETQYF | . | TRBJ2-5 | . | TRBV5-1 | 12
TGTGCCAGCGGTCCCGGGACAGGGGTGAATGAGCAGTTCTTC | CASGPGTGVNEQFF | . | TRBJ2-1 | TRBD1 | TRBV6-5 | 14
TGTGCCAGTAGGGCTCGGGACAGGGGCTACGAGCAGTACTTC | CASRARDRGYEQYF | once | TRBJ2-7 | TRBD1 | TRBV19 | 14
TGCGCCAGCAGCCCGGACAGGGGGCGGAGAGGAACTGAAGCTTTCTTT | CASSPDRGRRGTEAFF | . | TRBJ1-1 | TRBD1 | TRBV5-1 | 16
TGTGCCAGCAGCTGGAGTCGAGGCGAGCAGTACTTC | CASSWSRGEQYF | . | TRBJ2-7 | . | TRBV7-9 | 12
TGTGCCAGTAGTAGTCGCAGGGGCGGGGAGACCCAGTACTTC | CASSSRRGGETQYF | . | TRBJ2-5 | . | TRBV19 | 14
TGTGCCAGCAGGGGGTTGACAGGGGGCGACTCCAATCAGCCCCAGCATTTT | CASRGLTGGDSNQPQHF | . | TRBJ1-5 | TRBD1 | TRBV27 | 17
TGTGCCAGCAGTTACCCCTCGAGGAGCGGGGGGCCAGAGACCCAGTACTTC | CASSYPSRSGGPETQYF | . | TRBJ2-5 | TRBD2 | TRBV6-2/TRBV6-3 | 17
TGTGCCAGCAGCCCTCCCACAGGGGTTGGGGAGCAGTTCTTC | CASSPPTGVGEQFF | . | TRBJ2-1 | TRBD1 | TRBV7-9 | 14
TGTGCCAGCAGTGCGCCGGGACTAGGGGACAAAGAGACCCAGTACTTC | CASSAPGLGDKETQYF | . | TRBJ2-5 | TRBD2 | TRBV2 | 16
TGTGCCAGCAGTAAACCCGTTGAGGGCAGACTGTTTTTT | CASSKPVEGRLFF | . | TRBJ1-4 | . | TRBV6-5 | 13
TGTGCCAGCAGCTTCGGACAGTATGGTGGGGAGCTGTTTTTT | CASSFGQYGGELFF | few | TRBJ2-2 | . | TRBV5-6 | 14
TGTGCCAGCAGTATGACAGGGGCTGTCACCGGGGAGCTGTTTTTT | CASSMTGAVTGELFF | . | TRBJ2-2 | TRBD1 | TRBV11-3 | 15
TGTGCCAGCAGTGTGAGTCCCGGGGCCAACGTCCTGACTTTC | CASSVSPGANVLTF | . | TRBJ2-6 | . | TRBV2 | 14
TGTGCCAGCAGCCAAGAAAGGGGGCTGATTTCACCCCTCCACTTT | CASSQERGLISPLHF | . | TRBJ1-6 | TRBD1 | TRBV14 | 15
TGTGCCAGCAGCCAAAGACAGGGATCAACTAATGAAAAACTGTTTTTT | CASSQRQGSTNEKLFF | . | TRBJ1-4 | TRBD1 | TRBV14 | 16
TGTGCCAGTAGCGATGGACAGGGCAAACAGCCCCAGCATTTT | CASSDGQGKQPQHF | few | TRBJ1-5 | TRBD1 | TRBV19 | 14